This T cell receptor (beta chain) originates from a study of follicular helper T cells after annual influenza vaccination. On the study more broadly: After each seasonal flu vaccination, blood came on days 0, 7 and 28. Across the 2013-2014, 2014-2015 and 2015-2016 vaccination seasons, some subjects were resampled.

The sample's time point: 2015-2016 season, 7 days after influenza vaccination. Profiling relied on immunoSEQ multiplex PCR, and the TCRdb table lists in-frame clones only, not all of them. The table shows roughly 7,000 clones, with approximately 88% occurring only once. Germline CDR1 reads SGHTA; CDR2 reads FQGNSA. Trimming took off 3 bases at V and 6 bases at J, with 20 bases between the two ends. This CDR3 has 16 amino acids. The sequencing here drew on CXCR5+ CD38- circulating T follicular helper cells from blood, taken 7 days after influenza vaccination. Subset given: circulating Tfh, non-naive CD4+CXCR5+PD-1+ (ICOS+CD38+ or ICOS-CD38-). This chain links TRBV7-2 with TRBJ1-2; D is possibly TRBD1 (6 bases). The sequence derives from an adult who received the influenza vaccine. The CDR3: CASSFSGGSGANGYTF. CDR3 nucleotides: TGTGCCAGCAGCTTTTCGGGGGGCTCAGGGGCGAATGGCTACACCTTC.